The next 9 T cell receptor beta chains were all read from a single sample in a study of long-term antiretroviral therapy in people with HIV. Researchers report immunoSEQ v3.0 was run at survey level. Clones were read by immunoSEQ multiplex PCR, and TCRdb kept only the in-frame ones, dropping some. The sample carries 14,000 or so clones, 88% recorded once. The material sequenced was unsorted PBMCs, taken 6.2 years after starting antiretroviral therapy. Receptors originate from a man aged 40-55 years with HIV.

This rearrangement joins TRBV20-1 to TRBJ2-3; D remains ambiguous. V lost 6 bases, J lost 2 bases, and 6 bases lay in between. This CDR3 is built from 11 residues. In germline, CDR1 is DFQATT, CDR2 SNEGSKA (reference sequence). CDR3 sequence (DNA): TGCAGTGCGCATAACACAGATACGCAGTATTTT. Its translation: CSAHNTDTQYF.

CDR3 nucleotides: TGTGCCAGCAGTGTTGCTGGGGGTCTTGAGCAGTTCTTC. Protein product: CASSVAGGLEQFF. J is TRBJ2-1 and V is TRBV6-4; D could derive from TRBD1 or TRBD2 (5 bases each). Germline lookup yields CDR1 MRHNA and CDR2 SNTAGT. V lost 4 bases and J lost 9, with 13 bases in between. The CDR3 loop spans 13 amino acids.

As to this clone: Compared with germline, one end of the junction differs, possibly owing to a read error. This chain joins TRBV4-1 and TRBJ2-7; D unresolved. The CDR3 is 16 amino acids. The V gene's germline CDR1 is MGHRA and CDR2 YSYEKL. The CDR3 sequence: CASSPPPGDQDYEQYF. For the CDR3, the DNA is TGTGCCAGCAGCCCCCCTCCCGGAGACCAAGATTACGAGCAGTACTTC.

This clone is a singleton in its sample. DNA for the CDR3: TGCGCCAGCAGATCGCCCGGTCCCTACAATGAGCAGTTCTTC. Its translation is CASRSPGPYNEQFF. The V call is TRBV5-1, the J call TRBJ2-1, with D uncertain. V was trimmed by 5 bases and J by 2 bases, leaving 11 bases between them. The CDR3 is made up of 14 amino acids. In germline, CDR1 is SGHRS, CDR2 YFSETQ. The whole variable domain, filled in from reference TRBV5-1 and TRBJ2-1, reads KAGVTQTPRYLIKTRGQQVTLSCSPISGHRSVSWYQQTPGQGLQFLFEYFSETQRNKGNFPGRFSGRQFSNSRSEMNVSTLELGDSALYLCASRSPGPYNEQFFGPGTRLTVL.

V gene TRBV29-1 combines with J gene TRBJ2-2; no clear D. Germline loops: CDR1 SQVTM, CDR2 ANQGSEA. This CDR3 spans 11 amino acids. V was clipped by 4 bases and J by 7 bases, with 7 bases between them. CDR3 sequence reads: CSVVQGGELFF. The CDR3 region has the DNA TGCAGCGTTGTACAAGGCGGGGAGCTGTTTTTT.

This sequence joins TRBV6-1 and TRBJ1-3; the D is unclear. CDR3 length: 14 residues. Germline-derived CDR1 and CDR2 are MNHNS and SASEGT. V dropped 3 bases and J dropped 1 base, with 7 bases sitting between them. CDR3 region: CASSELGSGNTIYF. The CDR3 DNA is TGTGCCAGCAGTGAGCTGGGGTCTGGAAACACCATATATTTT.

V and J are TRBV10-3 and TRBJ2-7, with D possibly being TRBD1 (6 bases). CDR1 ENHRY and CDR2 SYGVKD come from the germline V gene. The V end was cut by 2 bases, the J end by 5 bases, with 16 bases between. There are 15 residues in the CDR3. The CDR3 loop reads CAISETQGSADEQYF. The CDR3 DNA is TGTGCCATCAGTGAGACACAGGGTTCGGCCGACGAGCAGTACTTC.

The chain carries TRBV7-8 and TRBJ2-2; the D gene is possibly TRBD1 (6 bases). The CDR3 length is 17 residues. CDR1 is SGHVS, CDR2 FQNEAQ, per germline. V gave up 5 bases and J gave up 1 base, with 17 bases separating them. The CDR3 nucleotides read TGTGCCAGCAGCCTTGGACAGTCTTATAGGAACACCGGGGAGCTGTTTTTT. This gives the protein CASSLGQSYRNTGELFF.

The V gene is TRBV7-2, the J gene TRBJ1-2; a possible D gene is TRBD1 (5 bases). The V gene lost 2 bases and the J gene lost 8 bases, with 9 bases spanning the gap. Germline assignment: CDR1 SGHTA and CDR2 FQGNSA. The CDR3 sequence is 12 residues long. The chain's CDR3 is CASSLQGGGYTF. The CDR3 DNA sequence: TGTGCCAGCAGCTTACAGGGTGGAGGCTACACCTTC.